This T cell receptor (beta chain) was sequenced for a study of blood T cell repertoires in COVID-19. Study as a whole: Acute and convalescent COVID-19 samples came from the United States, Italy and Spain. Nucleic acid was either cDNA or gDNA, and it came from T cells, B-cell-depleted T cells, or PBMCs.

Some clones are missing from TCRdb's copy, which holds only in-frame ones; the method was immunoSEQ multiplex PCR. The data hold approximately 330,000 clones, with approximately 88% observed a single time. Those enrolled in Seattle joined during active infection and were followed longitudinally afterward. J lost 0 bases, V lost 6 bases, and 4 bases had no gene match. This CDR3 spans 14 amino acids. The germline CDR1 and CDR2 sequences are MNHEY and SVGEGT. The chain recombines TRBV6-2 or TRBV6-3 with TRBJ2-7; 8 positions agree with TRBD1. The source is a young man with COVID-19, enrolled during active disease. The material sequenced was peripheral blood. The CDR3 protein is CASSLTGASYEQYF. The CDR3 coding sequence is TGTGCCAGCAGCTTGACAGGGGCCTCCTACGAGCAGTACTTC.